This T cell receptor beta chain stems from a study of blood T cell repertoires in COVID-19. The wider study: Some COVID-19 samples were acute and others convalescent; all came from the United States, Italy and Spain. Sample material is recorded as cDNA or gDNA derived from T cells, B-cell-depleted T cells, or PBMCs.

Trimming cost V 0 bases and J 4 bases; bases outside gene matches: 5. The germline V gene encodes CDR1 SGDLS and CDR2 YYNGEE. This CDR3 comprises 16 residues. In the original analysis: By means of reference gene primer amplification, nucleated cell counts were estimated. The data were produced by immunoSEQ multiplex PCR, yet TCRdb's version contains in-frame clones alone and is incomplete. The D gene and trimming were derived from the DNA, and the V and J assignments and clone size from that table. The data contain about 110,000 clones, approximately 85% of them singletons. This sequence originates from a woman aged 60-75 years with acute or convalescent COVID-19. The sample was peripheral blood. The rearrangement joins TRBV9 to TRBJ1-1, with TRBD1 identical over 11 bases. Written as DNA, the CDR3 is TGTGCCAGCAGCGTAGGGACAGGGGGCGCGGCCACTGAAGCTTTCTTT. It is translated as CASSVGTGGAATEAFF.